What follows are 30 T cell receptor beta chains derived from one specimen sequenced in a study of blood T cell repertoires in COVID-19. Only in-frame clones appear in the TCRdb table, and some are missing; sequencing was by immunoSEQ multiplex PCR. Here the sample spans nearly 250,000 clones, 75% to 85% being singletons. The sequencing input was PBMCs or T cells enriched from blood (not recorded which). The source of these receptors is a woman aged 50 to 65 with acute COVID-19.

This sequence joins TRBV4-3 and TRBJ1-1; D possibly corresponds to TRBD1 (5 bases). V lost 1 base to trimming and J lost 4 bases, with 13 bases between them. This CDR3 has 15 residues. Germline V gene data show CDR1 as LGHNA and CDR2 as YSLEER. CDR3 amino acids: CASSQGYGGGTEAFF. In DNA form, the CDR3 reads TGCGCCAGCAGCCAAGGGTACGGGGGTGGCACTGAAGCTTTCTTT.

This chain joins TRBV18 and TRBJ1-6, with 7 nucleotides matching TRBD1. CDR1 is KGHSH and CDR2 is LQKENI in the germline V gene. CDR3 size: 16 residues. V lost 1 base, J lost 10 bases, and 10 bases stayed unmatched. CDR3 nucleotides: TGTGCCAGCTCACCACAAGGACAGGCTGGCCGGTCACCCCTCCACTTT. Protein sequence: CASSPQGQAGRSPLHF. Based on the CDR3 plus reference TRBV18 and TRBJ1-6, the full variable domain is NAGVMQNPRHLVRRRGQEARLRCSPMKGHSHVYWYRQLPEEGLKFMVYLQKENIIDESGMPKERFSAEFPKEGPSILRIQQVVRGDSAAYFCASSPQGQAGRSPLHFGNGTRLTVT.

The chain recombines TRBV18 with TRBJ1-1; D not certain. Looked up from germline, CDR1 is KGHSH and CDR2 is LQKENI. This CDR3 is 14 amino acids long. V lost 0 bases and J 6 bases, leaving 11 bases between the germline ends. The CDR3 nucleotides read TGTGCCAGCTCACCACCTTCGGGGATCGCTGAAGCTTTCTTT. As protein: CASSPPSGIAEAFF.

In its sample, this clone was seen once. This chain links TRBV27 with TRBJ2-2, with 8 positions matching TRBD1. Germline-derived CDR1 and CDR2 are MNHEY and SMNVEV (reference sequence). This CDR3 contains 14 residues. Losses at the gene ends were 3 bases for V and 6 bases for J; bases not matched to a gene: 3. The CDR3 is CASSFLRGPGELFF. The CDR3, as DNA: TGTGCCAGCAGTTTTCTCAGGGGGCCCGGGGAGCTGTTTTTT.

The chain uses TRBV5-5 and TRBJ2-7; the match to TRBD2 covers 7 bases. The V segment lost 6 bases and the J segment 0 bases; nucleotides outside the gene matches: 6. Germline CDR1 and CDR2: SGHKS and YYEKEE (reference sequence). The CDR3 is made up of 14 amino acids. The CDR3 DNA follows: TGTGCCAGCACCTGGGGGGGTTTCTCCTACGAGCAGTACTTC. Its protein is CASTWGGFSYEQYF. Drawing the rest from reference TRBV5-5 and TRBJ2-7, the complete variable domain is DAGVTQSPTHLIKTRGQQVTLRCSPISGHKSVSWYQQVLGQGPQFIFQYYEKEERGRGNFPDRFSARQFPNYSSELNVNALLLGDSALYLCASTWGGFSYEQYFGPGTRLTVT.

The gene calls are TRBV4-2 and TRBJ1-1; D remains ambiguous. The CDR3 length is 15 residues. Germline lookup yields CDR1 LGHNA and CDR2 YNFKEQ. Trimming took 1 base from V and 0 from J, leaving 9 bases between them. Here the CDR3 DNA reads TGTGCCAGCAGCCAAGTCGCGGGGATGAACACTGAAGCTTTCTTT. This gives the protein CASSQVAGMNTEAFF.

The chain combines TRBV6-6 with TRBJ2-1; tentatively, D is TRBD2 (6 bases). Germline V lookup: CDR1 MNHNY, CDR2 SVGAGI (reference sequence). The V end lost 5 bases, the J end lost 8 bases, and 16 bases lay between the germline ends. The CDR3 consists of 14 residues. CDR3 region: CASSPSRGYYEQFF. The CDR3, as DNA: TGTGCCAGCAGTCCCTCCCGGGGGTACTATGAGCAGTTCTTC.

V is TRBV7-9 and J is TRBJ1-4; D uncertain. This CDR3 is 12 amino acids long. CDR1 and CDR2 (germline): SEHNR, FQNEAQ (reference sequence). Trimming shortened V by 1 base and J by 10 bases, and 7 bases separated the two germline ends. The CDR3 DNA follows: TGTGCCAGCAGCTTAGGGGAGACAAAACTGTTTTTT. It encodes CASSLGETKLFF.

CDR3 sequence (DNA): TGTGCCAGCAGCTTAGGGGGACAGGGAACCTACGAGCAGTACTTC. The encoded protein is CASSLGGQGTYEQYF. V and J are TRBV7-9 and TRBJ2-7, with TRBD1 identical over 9 bases. After removal of 1 base from V and 2 bases from J, the junction contained 3 bases not matched to a gene. The CDR3 has 15 amino acids. Germline V gene data show CDR1 as SEHNR and CDR2 as FQNEAQ (reference sequence).

V usage is TRBV19 and J usage is TRBJ2-3; a possible D gene is TRBD2 (8 bases). Germline assignment: CDR1 LNHDA and CDR2 SQIVND (reference sequence). V lost 5 bases, J lost 9 bases, and 24 bases lay in between. The CDR3 loop spans 16 amino acids. The CDR3 protein is CASSRDSGDTRGTQYF. The CDR3 DNA reads as TGTGCCAGTAGTCGGGATAGCGGGGATACCAGGGGGACGCAGTATTTT. The full variable domain, its missing parts supplied by reference TRBV19 and TRBJ2-3, is DGGITQSPKYLFRKEGQNVTLSCEQNLNHDAMYWYRQDPGQGLRLIYYSQIVNDFQKGDIAEGYSVSREKKESFPLTVTSAQKNPTAFYLCASSRDSGDTRGTQYFGPGTRLTVL.

The V gene is TRBV25-1, the J gene TRBJ2-7; TRBD1 matches at 11 bases. CDR3 length: 15 amino acids. Trimming removed 2 bases from V and 3 bases from J; junction bases left unmatched: 3. CDR1 and CDR2 from the germline V gene are MGHDK and SYGVNS. This CDR3 is CASSEPGTGGYEQYF. The CDR3 nucleotides read TGTGCCAGCAGTGAACCCGGGACAGGGGGCTACGAGCAGTACTTC.

V gene TRBV9 combines with J gene TRBJ2-5; TRBD2 aligns across 7 bases. The CDR3 runs 15 residues. Germline V CDR1 and CDR2: SGDLS, YYNGEE. V shed 4 bases, J shed 6 bases, and the junction held 12 bases outside the gene matches. As DNA, the CDR3 is TGTGCCAGCAGCCCAGAAGCGGGACTGCAAAAGACCCAGTACTTC. The encoded protein is CASSPEAGLQKTQYF.

The chain combines TRBV21-1 with TRBJ2-3; the listed D gene, TRBD2, was not tested against the DNA. TRBV21-1 is designated a pseudogene. The CDR3 is 17 amino acids. The CDR3 nucleotides read TGTGCCAGCAGCACCACCCCGACTAGCGGGGGATGTGATACGCAGTATTTT. The encoded protein is CASSTTPTSGGCDTQYF.

The genes are TRBV18 and TRBJ2-2; D call uncertain. V was cut by 4 bases and J by 10 bases, with 13 bases left in between. Per the germline V gene, CDR1 is KGHSH and CDR2 is LQKENI. The CDR3 is 13 amino acids. The CDR3 nucleotides read TGTGCCAGCTCACGGTTGGCAAGTGAGGAGCTGTTTTTT. It specifies CASSRLASEELFF.

The gene calls are TRBV7-2 and TRBJ2-7, with 9 bases fitting TRBD1. The CDR3 covers 15 residues. Germline CDR1 is SGHTA and CDR2 is FQGNSA. V shed 4 bases, J shed 1 base, and the junction held 5 bases outside the gene matches. CDR3 bases: TGTGCCAGCAGCTACTCCGGGACAGGGTCCTACGAGCAGTACTTC. Translating it yields CASSYSGTGSYEQYF.

The V and J genes are TRBV5-1 and TRBJ1-2; maybe TRBD1 (5 bases). The ends were cut back, 0 bases at V and 4 bases at J, with 13 bases in the middle. The CDR3 is made up of 15 amino acids. Germline V gene sequence: CDR1 SGHRS, CDR2 YFSETQ. CDR3 coding DNA: TGCGCCAGCAGCTTGGAGGCAGGGAAAATCTATGGCTACACCTTC. This gives the protein CASSLEAGKIYGYTF.

This clone was seen only once. The chain is built from TRBV7-8 and TRBJ1-1; no clear D gene. V dropped 0 bases and J dropped 5 bases, with 7 bases sitting between them. From germline, CDR1 is SGHVS and CDR2 FQNEAQ. The CDR3 length is 13 residues. DNA for the CDR3: TGTGCCAGCAGCTTAGCGCGGGAGACTGAAGCTTTCTTT. Its translation: CASSLARETEAFF.

This rearrangement joins TRBV5-6 to TRBJ1-6, with D perhaps TRBD1 (5 bases). The V end was cut by 4 bases, the J end by 3 bases, with 8 bases between. CDR3 length equals 14 residues. Looked up from germline, CDR1 is SGHDT and CDR2 is YYEEEE. This CDR3 is CASSPGGYNSPLHF. The CDR3 DNA follows: TGTGCCAGCAGCCCGGGGGGCTATAATTCACCCCTCCACTTT.

This clone is a singleton in its sample. The gene calls are TRBV30 and TRBJ2-6; D gene uncertain. V lost 7 bases and J lost 4, with 23 bases in between. CDR3 length: 17 residues. Germline V gives CDR1 GTSNPN, CDR2 SVGIG (reference sequence). CDR3 DNA: TGTGCCTTCCGACATTGGATCGGATCTCCGGGGGCCAACGTCCTGACTTTC. This translates into CAFRHWIGSPGANVLTF.

The CDR3 spells CASSLGTSGGYQETQYF. CDR3 nucleotide sequence: TGTGCCAGCAGCTTAGGTACCAGCGGGGGGTACCAAGAGACCCAGTACTTC. V gene TRBV7-2 combines with J gene TRBJ2-5; 9 nucleotides line up with TRBD2. The V gene's germline CDR1 is SGHTA and CDR2 FQGNSA. The CDR3 loop spans 17 amino acids. The ends lost 1 base at V and 0 bases at J; junction bases unmatched: 6.

This chain joins TRBV28 and TRBJ1-2; 7 nucleotides match TRBD1. Germline assignment: CDR1 MDHEN and CDR2 SYDVKM. The CDR3 covers 13 residues. The trim removed 3 bases at V and 5 bases at J, leaving 3 bases unmatched. The CDR3 DNA reads as TGTGCCAGCAGTTTCTCGACAGGGTATGGCTACACCTTC. Translated, it gives CASSFSTGYGYTF.

This chain uses TRBV7-2 with TRBJ1-2; D is unclear. CDR1 SGHTA and CDR2 FQGNSA come from the germline V gene. The V end was cut by 5 bases, the J end by 3 bases, with 10 bases between. The CDR3 consists of 13 residues. CDR3 bases: TGTGCCAGCAGCATATCCCTAGACTATGGCTACACCTTC. Amino acids: CASSISLDYGYTF.

The chain recombines TRBV10-3 with TRBJ1-3; no clear D. Looked up from germline, CDR1 is ENHRY and CDR2 is SYGVKD. This CDR3 spans 15 amino acids. The V gene lost 3 bases and the J gene lost 0 bases, with 9 bases spanning the gap. CDR3 sequence (DNA): TGTGCCATCAGTGAAAGGACTTTCTCTGGAAACACCATATATTTT. Protein product: CAISERTFSGNTIYF.

The chain uses TRBV7-9 and TRBJ2-1, with 11 bases matching TRBD2. Germline V lookup: CDR1 SEHNR, CDR2 FQNEAQ (reference sequence). This CDR3 is 16 amino acids long. Trimming removed 4 bases from V and 4 bases from J; junction bases left unmatched: 6. The CDR3 sequence: CASSSSLAGEYNEQFF. CDR3 coding DNA: TGTGCCAGCAGCTCCTCACTAGCGGGGGAGTACAATGAGCAGTTCTTC.

The rearrangement uses TRBV6-2 or TRBV6-3 and TRBJ1-3; D gene ambiguous. The CDR3 is made up of 15 amino acids. Between the trimmed V and J ends, which lost 2 bases and 0 bases, there was a span of 8 bases. Germline CDR1 and CDR2: MNHEY and SVGEGT. Here the CDR3 reads CASSYGRSSGNTIYF. DNA of the CDR3: TGTGCCAGCAGTTACGGCCGGAGCTCTGGAAACACCATATATTTT.

This chain joins TRBV9 and TRBJ1-1; 10 positions match TRBD1. After removal of 4 bases from V and 4 bases from J, the junction contained 10 bases not matched to a gene. The CDR3 loop spans 16 amino acids. Per germline, CDR1 SGDLS and CDR2 YYNGEE. The DNA for the CDR3 is TGTGCCAGCAGCCCTTCCGGGACAGGGGTTGTCACTGAAGCTTTCTTT. This codes for CASSPSGTGVVTEAFF.

The V gene is TRBV18, the J gene TRBJ1-5, with a tentative D call TRBD1 (6 bases). Germline V gene sequence: CDR1 KGHSH, CDR2 LQKENI. CDR3 length equals 14 residues. Trimming left V 4 bases short and J 6 bases short, with 13 bases between. In DNA form, the CDR3 reads TGTGCCAGCTCACAAACAGGGCCCCCTCAGCCCCAGCATTTT. Its translation: CASSQTGPPQPQHF.

V gene TRBV9 combines with J gene TRBJ2-3; D is unresolved. V lost 0 bases and J 6 bases, leaving 11 bases between the germline ends. The CDR3 consists of 14 residues. CDR1 and CDR2 (germline): SGDLS, YYNGEE. The CDR3 DNA reads as TGTGCCAGCAGCGTAGTAAGTAGTTCGGATACGCAGTATTTT. Translating it yields CASSVVSSSDTQYF.

The table lists this clone with a count of one. The V and J genes are TRBV12-3 or TRBV12-4 and TRBJ2-1; D not certain. The CDR3 has 13 amino acids. Between the trimmed V and J ends, which lost 2 bases and 9 bases, there was a span of 11 bases. CDR3 DNA sequence: TGTGCCAGCAGTTTACGGTTTGAAAGTGAGCAGTTCTTC. Protein: CASSLRFESEQFF.

The chain has TRBV9 and TRBJ1-2; 8 bases match TRBD1. CDR1 and CDR2 from the germline V gene are SGDLS and YYNGEE. There are 17 residues in the CDR3. The junction had 11 bases not matched to a gene; V was cut back by 2 bases and J by 2 bases. The CDR3 spells CASSVDRGAFSNYGYTF. The CDR3 DNA reads TGTGCCAGCAGCGTTGACAGGGGCGCCTTCTCCAACTATGGCTACACCTTC.